Following are 2 T cell receptor beta chains from one sample sequenced in a study of shared clonotypes between healthy human individuals. The data were produced by immunoSEQ multiplex PCR, yet TCRdb's version contains in-frame clones alone and is incomplete. The sample shows roughly 490,000 clones, 70% to 80% of them seen only once. Sequenced input: PBMCs. These receptors were collected from a woman in her thirties or forties in good health. Some clones in this sample may be carry-over from other donors' samples.

The chain recombines TRBV27 with TRBJ2-5, with 10 nucleotides matching TRBD2. CDR1 MNHEY and CDR2 SMNVEV come from the germline V gene (reference sequence). The CDR3 runs 16 residues. V shed 7 bases, J shed 5 bases, and the junction held 13 bases outside the gene matches. The CDR3 coding sequence is TGTGCCAGCAACCCTGGTAGCGGGAGGATGGGGGAGACCCAGTACTTC. Translated: CASNPGSGRMGETQYF.

This clone was detected a few times. The chain links TRBV18 to TRBJ2-2, with 16 bases lining up with TRBD2. The germline CDR1 and CDR2 sequences are KGHSH and LQKENI. V lost 3 bases to trimming and J lost 2 bases; unmatched junction nucleotides: 3. The CDR3 contains 18 residues. CDR3 nucleotide sequence: TGTGCCAGCTCACCGGGACTAGCGGGAGGGGTCAACACCGGGGAGCTGTTTTTT. The encoded protein is CASSPGLAGGVNTGELFF.